A single T cell receptor (beta chain) is shown here with its context. Its specificity is unknown. The sample belongs to a study of T cell repertoires in cytomegalovirus infection. About the study: TCR beta signatures that were public indicated CMV infection and matching HLA type. Study-level findings and limits: Carriers of CMV and the relevant HLA type were discriminated by public TCR beta frequency. Dominant in the ex vivo response were TCR beta clonotypes restricted by HLA-C and specific for CMV.

The V and J ends lost 3 bases and 6 bases respectively, with 18 bases between them. Per the germline V gene, CDR1 is SGHRS and CDR2 is YFSETQ. The CDR3 length is 15 residues. TCRdb fed the reads into MiXCR, producing one record per CDR3 protein. Here the sample spans around 260,000 distinct CDR3 sequences, about 23% being singletons. The sequenced sample was PBMCs. The chain joins TRBV5-1 to TRBJ1-2, with D possibly matching TRBD1 (6 bases). This TCR was sampled from a human donor in good health (CMV status not recorded). Some clones in this sample may be carry-over from other donors' samples. CDR3 sequence reads: CASSYGQHPTNGYTF. CDR3 nucleotide sequence: TGCGCCAGCAGCTACGGACAGCACCCAACTAATGGCTACACCTTC. The full variable domain, its missing parts supplied by reference TRBV5-1 and TRBJ1-2, is KAGVTQTPRYLIKTRGQQVTLSCSPISGHRSVSWYQQTPGQGLQFLFEYFSETQRNKGNFPGRFSGRQFSNSRSEMNVSTLELGDSALYLCASSYGQHPTNGYTFGSGTRLTVV.